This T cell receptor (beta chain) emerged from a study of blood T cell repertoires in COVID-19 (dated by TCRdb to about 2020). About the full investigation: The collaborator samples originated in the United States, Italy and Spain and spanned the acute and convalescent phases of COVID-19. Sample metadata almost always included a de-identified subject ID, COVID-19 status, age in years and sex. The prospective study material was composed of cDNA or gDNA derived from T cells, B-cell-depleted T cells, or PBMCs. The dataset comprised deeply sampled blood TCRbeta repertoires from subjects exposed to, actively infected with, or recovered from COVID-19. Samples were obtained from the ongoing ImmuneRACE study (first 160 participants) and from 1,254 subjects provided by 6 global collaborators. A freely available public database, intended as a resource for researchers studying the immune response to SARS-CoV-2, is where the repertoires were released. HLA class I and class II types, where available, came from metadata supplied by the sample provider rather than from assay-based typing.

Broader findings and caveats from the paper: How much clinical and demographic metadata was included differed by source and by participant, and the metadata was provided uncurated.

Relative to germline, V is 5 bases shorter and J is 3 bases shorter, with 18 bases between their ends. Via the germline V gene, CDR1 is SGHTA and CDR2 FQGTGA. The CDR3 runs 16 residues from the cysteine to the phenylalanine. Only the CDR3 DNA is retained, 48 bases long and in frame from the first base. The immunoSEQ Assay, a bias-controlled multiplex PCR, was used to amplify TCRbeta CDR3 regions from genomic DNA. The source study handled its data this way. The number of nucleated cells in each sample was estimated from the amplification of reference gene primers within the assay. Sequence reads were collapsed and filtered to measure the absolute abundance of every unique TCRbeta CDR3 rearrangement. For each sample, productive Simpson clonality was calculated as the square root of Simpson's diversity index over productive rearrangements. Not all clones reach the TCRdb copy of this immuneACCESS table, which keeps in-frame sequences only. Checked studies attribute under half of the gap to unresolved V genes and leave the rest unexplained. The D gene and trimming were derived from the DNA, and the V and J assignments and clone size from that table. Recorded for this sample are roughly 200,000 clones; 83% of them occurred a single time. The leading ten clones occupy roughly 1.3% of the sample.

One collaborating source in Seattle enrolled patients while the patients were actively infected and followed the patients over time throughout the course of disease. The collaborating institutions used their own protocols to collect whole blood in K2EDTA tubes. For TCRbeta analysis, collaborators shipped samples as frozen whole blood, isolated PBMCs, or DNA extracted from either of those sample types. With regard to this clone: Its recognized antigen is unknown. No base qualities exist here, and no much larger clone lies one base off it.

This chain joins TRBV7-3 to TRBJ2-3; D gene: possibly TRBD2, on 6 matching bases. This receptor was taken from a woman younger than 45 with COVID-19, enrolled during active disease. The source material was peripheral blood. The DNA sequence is TGTGCCAGCAGCCCAACCGGGACTCCGGGGACAGATACGCAGTATTTT. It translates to CASSPTGTPGTDTQYF.